These 12 T cell receptor beta chains were all obtained from the same sample, sequenced in a study of cytomegalovirus exposure and HLA in healthy donors. In the PCR, 60 Vbeta and 13 Jbeta primers were used. Profiled with immunoSEQ multiplex PCR; TCRdb holds only in-frame clones, not every one. There are about 96,000 clones in the sample; around 74% occur only once, and roughly 3.2% lies in the top ten. What was sequenced was PBMCs. The receptors were sampled from a female donor in good health and CMV-seropositive.

This chain uses TRBV7-2 with TRBJ2-2; TRBD2 is a possible D gene (5 bases). CDR3 length: 15 residues. Trimming left V 1 base short and J 2 bases short, with 8 bases between. Looked up from germline, CDR1 is SGHTA and CDR2 is FQGNSA. CDR3 sequence reads: CASSLVTGNTGELFF. CDR3 DNA: TGTGCCAGCAGCTTAGTTACGGGAAACACCGGGGAGCTGTTTTTT.

This rearrangement joins TRBV30 to TRBJ1-1; 8 bases line up with TRBD1. This CDR3 region has 14 residues. From germline, CDR1 is GTSNPN and CDR2 SVGIG (reference sequence). After removal of 1 base from V and 4 bases from J, the junction contained 5 bases not matched to a gene. CDR3 sequence reads: CAWSGGQVGTEAFF. As DNA, the CDR3 is TGTGCCTGGAGTGGGGGACAGGTGGGCACTGAAGCTTTCTTT.

This clone has only a few counts. The genes are TRBV5-6 and TRBJ2-7; weak D call: TRBD2 (6 bases). Germline V gene sequence: CDR1 SGHDT, CDR2 YYEEEE. The CDR3 spans 14 residues. V lost 2 bases, J lost 2 bases, and 11 bases lay in between. CDR3 coding DNA: TGTGCCAGCAGCTTCCGGGACTCCCCCTACGAGCAGTACTTC. Amino acids: CASSFRDSPYEQYF. Complete variable domain (other parts from reference TRBV5-6 and TRBJ2-7): DAGVTQSPTHLIKTRGQQVTLRCSPKSGHDTVSWYQQALGQGPQFIFQYYEEEERQRGNFPDRFSGHQFPNYSSELNVNALLLGDSALYLCASSFRDSPYEQYFGPGTRLTVT.

The V call is TRBV6-1, the J call TRBJ2-7; the match to TRBD2 covers 7 bases. The junction had 11 bases not matched to a gene; V was cut back by 6 bases and J by 3 bases. The CDR3 is 15 residues long. Germline values: CDR1 MNHNS, CDR2 SASEGT. CDR3 nucleotides: TGTGCCAGCAGCTCGTCTCAGGGAGGGTACTACGAGCAGTACTTC. Translating gives CASSSSQGGYYEQYF.

This sequence joins TRBV30 and TRBJ2-7; 7 positions agree with TRBD1. The germline V gene encodes CDR1 GTSNPN and CDR2 SVGIG (reference sequence). The CDR3 totals 10 residues. After removal of 1 base from V and 13 bases from J, the junction contained 4 bases not matched to a gene. CDR3 residues: CAWSEGTAYF. The CDR3 coding sequence is TGTGCCTGGAGTGAGGGGACAGCTTACTTC.

This clone was observed a single time. The rearrangement links TRBV6-1 to TRBJ2-5; 7 bases align to TRBD1. Germline lookup yields CDR1 MNHNS and CDR2 SASEGT. The trim removed 4 bases at V and 4 bases at J, leaving 6 bases unmatched. CDR3 length equals 14 residues. CDR3 nucleotide sequence: TGTGCCAGCAGTGGGGCGGCAGGGGGAGAGACCCAGTACTTC. Translating it yields CASSGAAGGETQYF.

This rearrangement joins TRBV15 to TRBJ1-4; weak D call: TRBD1 (5 bases). Trimming pared 5 bases from V and 6 bases from J, leaving 16 bases between. Per the germline V gene, CDR1 is LNHNV and CDR2 is YYDKDF (reference sequence). There are 15 residues in the CDR3. The CDR3 region is CATSPEPGEHEKLFF. CDR3 sequence (DNA): TGTGCCACCAGCCCCGAGCCGGGGGAACATGAAAAACTGTTTTTT. Combining the CDR3 with reference TRBV15 and TRBJ1-4 gives the whole variable domain DAMVIQNPRYQVTQFGKPVTLSCSQTLNHNVMYWYQQKSSQAPKLLFHYYDKDFNNEADTPDNFQSRRPNTSFCFLDIRSPGLGDTAMYLCATSPEPGEHEKLFFGSGTQLSVL.

The genes are TRBV2 and TRBJ2-5; D possibly corresponds to TRBD1 (6 bases). This CDR3 region has 13 residues. Trimming pared 6 bases from V and 1 base from J, leaving 9 bases between. Germline CDR1 is SNHLY and CDR2 is FYNNEI. The CDR3 loop reads CASRQGAQETQYF. The CDR3, as DNA: TGTGCCAGCAGACAGGGTGCCCAAGAGACCCAGTACTTC.

This chain connects TRBV5-1 to TRBJ2-3, with D maybe TRBD2 (6 bases). The V gene lost 5 bases and the J gene lost 6 bases, with 16 bases spanning the gap. This CDR3 is 14 amino acids long. Per the germline V gene, CDR1 is SGHRS and CDR2 is YFSETQ. CDR3 in DNA: TGCGCCAGCAGTCACTTTGATGGGACTGATACGCAGTATTTT. Protein: CASSHFDGTDTQYF.

This clone was found a few times. The genes are TRBV1 and TRBJ1-2; the DNA was not used to check the table's D call, TRBD1. TRBV1 is described as a pseudogene. The CDR3 is 13 residues long. Here the CDR3 DNA reads TGCACCAGCAGCCAAGGGACAGGGGAGGGCTACACCTTC. Amino acid sequence: CTSSQGTGEGYTF.

This clone was observed a single time. This chain connects TRBV6-5 to TRBJ2-7; TRBD1 agrees at 8 bases. The CDR3 extends over 14 amino acids. V was clipped by 5 bases and J by 3 bases; unmatched bases: 6. In germline, CDR1 is MNHEY, CDR2 SVGAGI. CDR3 in amino acids: CASSTGRGLYEQYF. For the CDR3, the DNA is TGTGCCAGCAGTACCGGCAGGGGGCTCTACGAGCAGTACTTC.

The chain links TRBV19 to TRBJ1-1, with no clear D. CDR3 length equals 13 residues. Germline lookup yields CDR1 LNHDA and CDR2 SQIVND (reference sequence). The germline V and J ends were trimmed by 2 bases and 0 bases, with 4 bases remaining between them. CDR3 amino acids: CASSITVNTEAFF. The CDR3 nucleotides read TGTGCCAGTAGTATAACGGTGAACACTGAAGCTTTCTTT. Full variable domain (outside the CDR3, taken from reference TRBV19 and TRBJ1-1): DGGITQSPKYLFRKEGQNVTLSCEQNLNHDAMYWYRQDPGQGLRLIYYSQIVNDFQKGDIAEGYSVSREKKESFPLTVTSAQKNPTAFYLCASSITVNTEAFFGQGTRLTVV.